This T cell receptor beta chain was retrieved from a study of T cell responses to AZD1222 COVID-19 vaccine (dated by TCRdb to the early 2020s). As for the study more broadly: A total of about 240 trial participants underwent TCR sequencing, of whom some 210 received two doses of AZD1222 and 26 received two doses of the MenACWY control vaccine. Trial participants were enrolled by age into 18-55, 56-69 and 70-plus year subgroups, with around 150, 28 and 57 TCR-sequenced participants respectively. Broader findings and caveats from the paper: After two AZD1222 doses, spike-specific TCR breadth and depth were significantly higher than at day 0 and than in MenACWY recipients. Reportedly, close to half of the unique spike-specific TCRs recognized epitopes lying outside the regions that are mutated in the B.1.351 and B.1.1.7 variants. Participants were mostly white British and included more females than males, and it was suggested by the authors that clonal diversity may have been underestimated. In the small 56-69-year group, the increase in depth fell short of significance, most likely because of low power. Conclusions about previously exposed vaccinees are limited because only a handful of AZD1222 recipients were SARS-CoV-2 seropositive at baseline. CD4 TCRs associated with the vaccine covered the entire spike protein, and the dominant responses were in regions 160-218 and 743-854. Because no day 14 peak-response samples were available, the repertoires could be characterized only after the peak T cell response.

The germline V gene encodes CDR1 MNHEY and CDR2 SVGEGT. Relative to germline, V is 0 bases shorter and J is 3 bases shorter, with 15 bases between their ends. Spanning cysteine to phenylalanine, the CDR3 consists of 17 amino acids. Of all the DNA, just the CDR3 is kept, 51 bases in frame from base 1. Worth noting for this clone: The antigen it recognizes is unknown. Base qualities are not at hand, and no much larger clone is one base apart.

In the paper's terms, the time point label means: about 28 days (+/-7) after the second vaccine dose. AZD1222 recipients given second doses at about 4 weeks or at about 12 weeks were pooled, since spike-specific TCR depth and breadth were not found to differ between the two schedules. The vaccinee samples were drawn from two UK trials, COV001 and COV002, one of which was a single-blind randomized controlled phase 2/3 trial testing AZD1222 (ChAdOx1 nCoV-19) in healthy adults. For TCRbeta chain sequencing, PBMC samples from trial participants were taken at day 0 and at day 28 after the second dose. The CDR3 regions of human TCRbeta chains were analyzed by immunosequencing. Processing in the source paper ran as follows. TCRs in the repertoires were compared against a reference library of SARS-CoV-2-specific TCRs that had been generated with the MIRA antigen-specificity platform. Breadth meant the fraction of unique TCRs that were SARS-CoV-2-associated, whereas depth meant the fraction of total T cells that were SARS-CoV-2-associated. Using the MIRA data, each spike-specific TCR was assigned both to the spike region to which the TCR was reactive and to a CD4 or CD8 class. Log10-transformed breadth and depth values were compared by one-way ANOVA with Sidak's multiple comparisons tests. TCRdb carries this immuneACCESS record with in-frame sequences only. Its versions omit some clonotypes, under half of them owing to an unresolved V gene in the studies checked, with the rest unexplained. Clone size and the V and J calls come from that table; the DNA yielded D and trimming. The sample table records roughly 48,000 clones; about 88% of these occur just once. The ten top clones hold approximately 5% of the sample.

Material: peripheral blood, obtained 28 days after the second AZD1222 dose. The TCR was taken from an adult who received the AZD1222 COVID-19 vaccine. The chain couples TRBV6-2 or TRBV6-3 to TRBJ1-5; D gene: possibly TRBD1, on 5 matching bases. The nucleotide sequence reads as follows: TGTGCCAGCAGTTACTCGATGTCGGGGGGGGACAATCAGCCCCAGCATTTT. Its product reads: CASSYSMSGGDNQPQHF.